The sequence of this T cell receptor beta chain was determined in a study of shared clonotypes between healthy human individuals. Study as a whole: Each donor's CD8 memory used one plate, CD8 naive two, each CD4 subset three.

Points from the study as a whole: About 5% of naive CD4 clonotypes were common to several donors. Non-shared clonotypes had lower generation probabilities than those shared by all four donors. Larger richness was generally estimated for naive than memory subsets.

Clones were read by immunoSEQ multiplex PCR, and TCRdb kept only the in-frame ones, dropping some. Seen here are about 2.1 million clones, roughly 95% observed once, and the top ten hold around 1.7%. V was trimmed by 4 bases and J by 5 bases, leaving 17 bases between them. Germline loops: CDR1 MNHEY, CDR2 SVGAGI. CDR3 size: 15 residues. On this clone itself: Its specificity is unknown.

The naive CD8 population came from CD45RO-negative cells selected for CCR7, without terminally differentiated effector memory CD45RA+ cells. The sequence derives from a man between 18 and 35 years old in good health. Some clones in this sample may be carry-over from other donors' samples. The sample taken for sequencing was naive CD8+ T cells from PBMCs. This rearrangement joins TRBV6-5 to TRBJ2-5; D possibly corresponds to TRBD2 (6 bases). In DNA, the CDR3 is TGTGCCAGCAGTTTCCTGGGACTCCCAGGCGAGACCCAGTACTTC. It is translated as CASSFLGLPGETQYF.